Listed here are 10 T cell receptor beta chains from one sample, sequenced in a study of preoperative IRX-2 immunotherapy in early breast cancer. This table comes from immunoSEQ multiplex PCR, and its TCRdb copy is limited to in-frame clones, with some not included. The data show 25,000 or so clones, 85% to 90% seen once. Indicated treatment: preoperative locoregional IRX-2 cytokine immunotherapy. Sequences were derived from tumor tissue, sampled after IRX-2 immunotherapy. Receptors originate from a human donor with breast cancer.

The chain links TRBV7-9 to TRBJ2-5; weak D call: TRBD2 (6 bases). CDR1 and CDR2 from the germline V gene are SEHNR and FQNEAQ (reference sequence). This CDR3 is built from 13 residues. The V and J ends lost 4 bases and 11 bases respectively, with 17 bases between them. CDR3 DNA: TGTGCCAGCAGCTCCCGGGAGCCGAGGGAGCAGTACTTC. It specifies CASSSREPREQYF.

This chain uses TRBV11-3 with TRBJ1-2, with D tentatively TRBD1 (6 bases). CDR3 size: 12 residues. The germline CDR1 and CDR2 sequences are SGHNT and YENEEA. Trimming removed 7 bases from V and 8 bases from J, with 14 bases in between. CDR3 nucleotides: TGTGCCAGCATCTCTTCAGGGGTCGGCTACACCTTC. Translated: CASISSGVGYTF. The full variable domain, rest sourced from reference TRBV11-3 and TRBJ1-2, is EAGVVQSPRYKIIEKKQPVAFWCNPISGHNTLYWYLQNLGQGPELLIRYENEEAVDDSQLPKDRFSAERLKGVDSTLKIQPAELGDSAVYLCASISSGVGYTFGSGTRLTVV.

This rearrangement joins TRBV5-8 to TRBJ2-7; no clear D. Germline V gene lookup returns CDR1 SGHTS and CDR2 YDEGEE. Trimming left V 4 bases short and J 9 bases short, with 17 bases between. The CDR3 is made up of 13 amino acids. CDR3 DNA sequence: TGTGCCAGCAGCCTGCAGGATCCTCACGGGCAGTACTTC. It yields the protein CASSLQDPHGQYF. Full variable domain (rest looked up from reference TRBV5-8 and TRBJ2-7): EAGVTQSPTHLIKTRGQQATLRCSPISGHTSVYWYQQALGLGLQFLLWYDEGEERNRGNFPPRFSGRQFPNYSSELNVNALELEDSALYLCASSLQDPHGQYFGPGTRLTVT.

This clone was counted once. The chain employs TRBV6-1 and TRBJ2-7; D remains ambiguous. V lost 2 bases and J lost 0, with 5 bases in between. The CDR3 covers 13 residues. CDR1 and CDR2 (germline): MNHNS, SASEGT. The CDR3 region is CASSESLSYEQYF. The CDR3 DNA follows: TGTGCCAGCAGTGAAAGTCTCTCCTACGAGCAGTACTTC.

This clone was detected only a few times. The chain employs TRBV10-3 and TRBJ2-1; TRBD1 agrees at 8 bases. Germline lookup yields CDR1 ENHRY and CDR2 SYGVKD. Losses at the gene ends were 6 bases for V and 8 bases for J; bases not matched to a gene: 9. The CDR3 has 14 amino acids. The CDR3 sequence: CAIRQGALGYEQFF. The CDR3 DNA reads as TGTGCCATCAGGCAGGGGGCGCTCGGCTATGAGCAGTTCTTC.

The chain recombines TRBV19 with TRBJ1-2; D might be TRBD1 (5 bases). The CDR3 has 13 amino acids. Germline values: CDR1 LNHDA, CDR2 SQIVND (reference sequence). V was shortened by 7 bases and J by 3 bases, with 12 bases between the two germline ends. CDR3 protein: CASTRGGYYGYTF. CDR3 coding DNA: TGTGCCAGTACTCGGGGGGGGTACTATGGCTACACCTTC.

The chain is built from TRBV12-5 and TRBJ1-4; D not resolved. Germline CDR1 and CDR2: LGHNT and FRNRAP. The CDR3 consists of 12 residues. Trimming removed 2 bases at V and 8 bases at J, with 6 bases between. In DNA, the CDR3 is TGTGCTAGTGGTTTGATGGGGGAAAAACTGTTTTTT. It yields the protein CASGLMGEKLFF.

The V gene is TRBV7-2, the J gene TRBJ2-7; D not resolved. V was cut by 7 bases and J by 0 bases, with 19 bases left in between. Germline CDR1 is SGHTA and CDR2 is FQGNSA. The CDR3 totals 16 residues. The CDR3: CASTKPGRRNSYEQYF. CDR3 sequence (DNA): TGTGCCAGCACTAAACCCGGCCGGAGAAACTCCTACGAGCAGTACTTC.

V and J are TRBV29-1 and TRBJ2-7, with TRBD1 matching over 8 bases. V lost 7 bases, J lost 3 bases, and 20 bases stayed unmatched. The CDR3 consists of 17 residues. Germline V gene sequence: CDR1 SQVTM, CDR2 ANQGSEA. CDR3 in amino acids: CSALGTGLREGIYEQYF. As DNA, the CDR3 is TGCAGCGCTCTCGGGACAGGCCTCCGCGAGGGAATCTACGAGCAGTACTTC.

The CDR3: CAWRSGRNTEAFF. CDR3 DNA: TGTGCCTGGAGATCAGGGAGGAACACTGAAGCTTTCTTT. This chain connects TRBV30 to TRBJ1-1; a weak D match, TRBD1 (5 bases). CDR1 is GTSNPN and CDR2 is SVGIG in the germline V gene (reference sequence). Trimming removed 3 bases from V and 1 base from J, with 9 bases in between. The CDR3 covers 13 residues.